The 13 T cell receptor beta chains given below trace back to one sample, sequenced in a study of human T cells and chemical hapten exposure. The time point here: patch test 1, 2 weeks after DPC sensitization. Documented treatment: therapeutic diphenylcyclopropenone sensitization with weekly scalp DPC. In TCRdb, the RACE reads were re-called with MiXCR into one record per CDR3 protein. The data contain approximately 340,000 distinct CDR3 sequences, under 8% of them singletons. The sample in question was whole blood, obtained in connection with sensitization to the hapten diphenylcyclopropenone (DPC). The source is a woman under 30 with alopecia areata. Some clones in this sample may be carry-over from other donors' samples.

CDR3 sequence (DNA): TGTGCCAGCAGTCGGGATTATACGGGACAGGGGGCGCGGGACCCCTTTTACAATGAGCAGTTCTTC. Translating it yields CASSRDYTGQGARDPFYNEQFF. V usage is TRBV2 and J usage is TRBJ2-1; 12 nucleotides align to TRBD1. The CDR3 has 22 residues. Germline loops: CDR1 SNHLY, CDR2 FYNNEI. V shed 5 bases and J 4 bases; nucleotides not matched to a gene: 24.

A few counts support this clonotype. The chain recombines TRBV6-2 or TRBV6-3 with TRBJ2-1; tentatively, D is TRBD2 (5 bases). The CDR3 has 13 residues. Germline V gene data show CDR1 as MNHEY and CDR2 as SVGEGT. V was pared by 10 bases and J by 6 bases, with 16 bases between. This chain's CDR3 is CATTLSSSNEQFF. CDR3 DNA: TGTGCCACTACGTTGTCTAGCAGCAATGAGCAGTTCTTC.

This clonotype was counted between two and nine times. V is TRBV12-2 and J is TRBJ2-7; the D segment call TRBD1 is taken from the table without a DNA check. TRBV12-2 is listed as a pseudogene. The CDR3 runs 16 residues. The CDR3 sequence: CASRLGSGTGMYEQYF. CDR3 coding DNA: TGTGCAAGTCGCTTAGGATCCGGGACAGGGATGTACGAGCAGTACTTC.

A few counts support this clonotype. The V gene is TRBV12-2, the J gene TRBJ1-2; TRBD1, the table's D call, was not compared with the DNA. TRBV12-2 is termed a pseudogene. CDR3 length equals 17 residues. The CDR3 nucleotides read TGTGCAAGTCGCTTGACGGGACAGGGGGCGCCTAACTATGGCTACACCTTC. It is translated as CASRLTGQGAPNYGYTF.

This clonotype was detected a few times. This chain links TRBV5-1 with TRBJ1-2; D uncertain. CDR1 is SGHRS, CDR2 YFSETQ, per germline. This CDR3 is built from 14 residues. V lost 4 bases and J lost 4, with 14 bases in between. CDR3 residues: CASSPQWDLYGYTF. The CDR3 nucleotides read TGCGCCAGCAGCCCCCAGTGGGATCTCTATGGCTACACCTTC.

This clonotype turned up a few times. The gene calls are TRBV7-4 and TRBJ1-1, with 8 bases aligning to TRBD1. This CDR3 is 16 amino acids long. Germline V lookup: CDR1 SGHVT, CDR2 SQSDAQ. The V and J ends lost 3 bases and 2 bases, in that order; junction bases with no gene match: 8. The CDR3 coding sequence is TGTGCCAGCAGCTTCTCCCCGGACAGGGAAAACACTGAAGCTTTCTTT. It encodes CASSFSPDRENTEAFF. The full variable domain, in which reference TRBV7-4 and TRBJ1-1 provide the parts outside the CDR3, is GAGVSQSPRYKVAKRGRDVALRCDSISGHVTLYWYRQTLGQGSEVLTYSQSDAQRDKSGRPSGRFSAERPERSVSTLKIQRTEQGDSAVYLCASSFSPDRENTEAFFGQGTRLTVV.

Ten or more counts support this clonotype. The chain combines TRBV6-5 with TRBJ2-7; the D gene is possibly TRBD2 (6 bases). Germline V CDR1 and CDR2: MNHEY, SVGAGI. The ends were cut back, 2 bases at V and 0 bases at J, with 11 bases in the middle. The CDR3 runs to 15 residues. The CDR3 spells CASSYRRGPSYEQYF. In DNA form, the CDR3 reads TGTGCCAGCAGTTACCGGCGGGGTCCCTCCTACGAGCAGTACTTC.

The sample holds a few counts of this clonotype. This rearrangement joins TRBV15 to TRBJ2-3; 8 bases agree with TRBD2. The V and J ends lost 0 bases and 2 bases, in that order; junction bases with no gene match: 4. CDR3 length: 16 amino acids. Germline V CDR1 and CDR2: LNHNV, YYDKDF (reference sequence). The CDR3 sequence: CATSRDRRGATDTQYF. CDR3 DNA: TGTGCCACCAGCAGAGATAGGCGGGGGGCCACAGATACGCAGTATTTT.

This clonotype was seen ten or more times. The rearrangement uses TRBV20-1 and TRBJ2-3, with 14 bases matching TRBD2. The germline V gene has CDR1 DFQATT and CDR2 SNEGSKA (reference sequence). The CDR3 runs 16 residues. V dropped 0 bases and J dropped 4; count of bases not matched to a gene: 3. The DNA of the CDR3 is TGCAGTGCTAGAGACGGGGGACTAGCGGGGGCAGATACGCAGTATTTT. It codes for CSARDGGLAGADTQYF.

This clonotype was detected only a few times. The rearrangement uses TRBV4-3 and TRBJ1-2; D ambiguous. The V end lost 0 bases, the J end lost 6 bases, and 8 bases lay between the germline ends. Germline V lookup: CDR1 LGHNA, CDR2 YSLEER. The CDR3 has 13 amino acids. The CDR3 reads CASSQEGGNGYTF. CDR3 bases: TGCGCCAGCAGCCAAGAGGGCGGGAATGGCTACACCTTC.

This clonotype turned up a few times. The gene calls are TRBV7-9 and TRBJ2-3; D possibly corresponds to TRBD2 (5 bases). CDR1 is SEHNR, CDR2 FQNEAQ, per germline (reference sequence). The CDR3 is 15 residues long. The V gene lost 7 bases and the J gene lost 0 bases, with 14 bases spanning the gap. The CDR3 nucleotides are TGTGCCAGCACCATAGCGATCGGGAGCACAGATACGCAGTATTTT. Translated, it gives CASTIAIGSTDTQYF. Full variable domain (remainder filled in from reference TRBV7-9 and TRBJ2-3): DTGVSQNPRHKITKRGQNVTFRCDPISEHNRLYWYRQTLGQGPEFLTYFQNEAQLEKSRLLSDRFSAERPKGSFSTLEIQRTEQGDSAMYLCASTIAIGSTDTQYFGPGTRLTVL.

This clonotype was detected only a few times. The gene calls are TRBV3-1 and TRBJ2-1; the D gene is possibly TRBD2 (5 bases). The CDR3 sequence is 15 residues long. Trimming removed 4 bases at V and 10 bases at J, with 20 bases between. The germline V gene has CDR1 LGHDT and CDR2 YNNKEL (reference sequence). The CDR3 coding sequence is TGTGCCAGCAGCCTGCCAGGAGTCGGAGGAGAGGAGCAGTTCTTC. Amino acid sequence: CASSLPGVGGEEQFF.

The chain is built from TRBV7-2 and TRBJ2-4; D unclear. V was clipped by 5 bases and J by 8 bases, with 10 bases between them. Germline CDR1 reads SGHTA; CDR2 reads FQGNSA. CDR3 size: 12 residues. CDR3 region: CASSPLGHIQYF. Here the CDR3 DNA reads TGTGCCAGCAGCCCCTTAGGACACATTCAGTACTTC.